The subject of this entry is one T cell receptor beta chain. Its specific antigen is unknown. Base qualities are missing; no much larger clone stands one base away. Taken from cysteine to phenylalanine, the CDR3 has 15 residues. CDR3 DNA only is kept here, 45 bases in frame from base 1. V lost 2 bases and J lost 1 base, and the count of bases not matched to a germline gene is 3. The germline V gene (reference sequence) provides CDR1 MNHNY and CDR2 SVGAGI. Using the deep immunoSEQ assay, TCR CDR3 regions were amplified from genomic DNA by multiplex PCR. Extracted genomic DNA from each cell subset was distributed evenly across all wells of several immunoSEQ 96-well plates, and each plate was treated as a replicate. For sorted subsets, about 200 ng genomic DNA, equal to about 30,000 T cell genomes, was loaded into each replicate PCR. Purified libraries were quantified with a Qubit 3.0 fluorometer, sized on a Bioanalyzer 2100, and re-quantified with the KAPA Library Quantification kit. A separate single-read 150-cycle Illumina NextSeq 550 flow cell was used to sequence each immunoSEQ 96-well plate. Turning to the authors' computational methods: The immunoSEQ output contained only junctional sequences without quality scores, so filtering could not match that applied to full-length reads. Sequences were annotated with PyIR, a Python wrapper for IgBLAST v1.9, and V/J genes and CDR3 were assigned using IMGT germline references. Reads were filtered out if the reads had weak V/J assignments (E-value above 1e-6), no CDR3, stop codons, out-of-frame junctions, or ambiguous translated residues. A V3J clonotype was defined by an identical inferred V gene, J gene, and CDR3 amino acid sequence. Percentage overlap between repertoires was calculated by dividing the number of shared unique clonotypes by the size of the smaller repertoire. Richness of each repertoire was evaluated using RTK rarefaction, the Chao1 estimator, and Recon v2.1 estimates of unobserved clonotypes. OLGA was used to compute generation probabilities for all TCRbeta clonotypes that the gDNA method yielded from a handful of donors. TCRdb stores this immuneACCESS table with in-frame sequences only. Part of the clones is absent; in the studies checked, under half of the shortfall reflects unresolved V genes, and no reason is known for the rest. V and J calls and clone size are those listed in that table; D and trimming were worked out from the DNA. The sample contains over a million clones, approximately 98% of them found a single time. The top ten clonotypes cover 0.4% to 0.55% of the sample.

The data originate from a study of shared clonotypes between healthy human individuals (dated by TCRdb to between 2020 and 2021). For the study in its entirety: A few men and two women, aged 18 to 49 years, made up the cohort. To increase sequencing depth and limit assay-specific biases, TCR repertoire library preparation and sequencing were carried out by different laboratories using diverse techniques. Each donor's leukapheresis produced roughly between roughly 0.85 and 9.5 billion PBMCs. The study deeply sequenced blood TCR repertoires of roughly five healthy adults to estimate repertoire size and the extent of clonotype sharing between individuals. For each donor, CD4 naive and CD4 memory were each run on three plates, CD8 naive on two plates, and CD8 memory on one plate. Paper-wide results and their limitations: Higher generation probabilities were observed for clonotypes shared by all four sorted-subset donors than for non-shared clonotypes. Sampling was restricted to blood, and TCR repertoires in tissue are likely to differ from TCR repertoires in blood. Around 5.4% of naive CD4, around 3.6% of naive CD8, about 2.4% of memory CD4, and 0.4% of memory CD8 clonotypes were shared across a few donors. The genetic and exposure-history diversity represented was limited by the small number of donors. Naive subsets generally had larger estimated clonotype richness than memory subsets. Incomplete sequencing was indicated by rarefaction of sorted-subset datasets, despite the large sequencing depth. Pairwise subsampling indicated that sequencing depth was expected to affect the degree of clonotype sharing among donors.

Healthy HIV-negative adults with no recently reported acute infections or vaccinations were included as donors. All donors were Caucasian adults living in Nashville, Tennessee, USA. Magnetic negative selection was used to enrich CD4+ T cells, after which naive cells were positively selected on CD45RA and the negative fraction became the memory subset. Blood was collected by leukapheresis, and PBMCs were isolated by Ficoll-Histopaque density gradient centrifugation and then cryopreserved in liquid nitrogen vapor phase. Analytical flow cytometry was used to check the purity and quantity of each magnetically sorted T cell population. Genomic DNA was isolated from every sorted fraction and measured by UV absorbance on a Nanodrop 2000c.

The sequence was collected from a man aged 25-40 years in good health. The chain joins TRBV6-6 to TRBJ2-5; 8 junctional bases match TRBD1. Specimen: naive CD4+ T cells sorted from blood. The sample's cell subset or site label, in plain terms: CD45RA+ positively selected. The DNA reads TGTGCCAGCAGTTACGGGGACAGGATCCAAGAGACCCAGTACTTC. This encodes CASSYGDRIQETQYF.